The 26 T cell receptor beta chains given below trace back to one sample, sequenced in a study of T and B cells in COVID-19 patients. Multiplex PCR with BIOMED2 TRB-A/B primer pools amplified TRB rearrangements. TCRdb re-called the multiplex PCR reads with MiXCR, one entry per CDR3 protein. The sample includes 8,300 or so distinct CDR3 sequences, approximately 25% of them seen just once. Each TRB amplification used about 250-550 ng of genomic DNA from blood. The sequencing sample was made of blood. These receptors were taken from a human donor with active COVID-19.

This chain connects TRBV27 to TRBJ2-7, with a weak D call TRBD2 (5 bases). The CDR3 covers 17 residues. V was shortened by 4 bases and J by 4 bases, with 23 bases between the two germline ends. Germline CDR1 MNHEY, CDR2 SMNVEV (reference sequence). The CDR3 bases are TGTGCCAGCAGTTCCCTCCCGGCGGGTCCCGGCAGGTACGAGCAGTACTTC. Its protein is CASSSLPAGPGRYEQYF.

The chain has TRBV7-9 and TRBJ1-2; 7 nucleotides agree with TRBD1. The CDR3 contains 15 residues. With 5 bases clipped from V and 8 bases from J, the junction kept 14 bases outside the gene matches. The germline gives CDR1 SEHNR, CDR2 FQNEAQ (reference sequence). The CDR3 bases are TGTGCCAGCAGCCCCCGAGGAGGGGGCCCACTCGGCTACACCTTC. Translating it yields CASSPRGGGPLGYTF.

The V gene is TRBV7-6, the J gene TRBJ1-1, with TRBD1 as a possible D gene (6 bases). This CDR3 comprises 15 residues. V lost 2 bases, J lost 6 bases, and 16 bases lay in between. Germline V CDR1 and CDR2: SGHVS, FNYEAQ. The CDR3 DNA is TGTGCCAGCAGCTTAAGCGGCCAGGGGCGCGCTGAAGCTTTCTTT. It is translated as CASSLSGQGRAEAFF.

The V call is TRBV5-4, the J call TRBJ2-4; possibly TRBD1 or TRBD2 for D (5 bases each). Trimming pared 7 bases from V and 7 bases from J, leaving 9 bases between. This CDR3 region has 11 residues. CDR1 and CDR2 (germline): SGHNT, YYREEE (reference sequence). The CDR3 DNA reads TGTGCCAGCGGGGACGTGAACATTCAGTACTTC. Amino acid sequence: CASGDVNIQYF.

This clonotype is categorized as medium-sized. This chain uses TRBV15 with TRBJ2-1, with 9 bases that match TRBD2. The trim removed 2 bases at V and 5 bases at J, leaving 10 bases unmatched. In germline, CDR1 is LNHNV, CDR2 YYDKDF (reference sequence). CDR3 length: 17 residues. As DNA, the CDR3 is TGTGCCACCAGCAGAAACCACTTGACTAGCGGTGACAATGAGCAGTTCTTC. This encodes CATSRNHLTSGDNEQFF.

A remark on this clonotype: A clone one base away is much larger, so this may be a read error. The chain couples TRBV6-5 to TRBJ1-6; tentative D call: TRBD1 (6 bases). V gave up 6 bases and J gave up 9 bases, with 21 bases separating them. This CDR3 region has 16 residues. Per the germline V gene, CDR1 is MNHEY and CDR2 is SVGAGI. This chain's CDR3 is CASRESPGGLGSPLHF. The CDR3 coding sequence is TGTGCCAGCAGAGAATCCCCGGGGGGCCTCGGTTCACCCCTCCACTTT.

V is TRBV5-4 and J is TRBJ2-7; 10 bases are shared with TRBD1. Trimming cost V 5 bases and J 2 bases; bases outside gene matches: 4. Looked up from germline, CDR1 is SGHNT and CDR2 is YYREEE (reference sequence). The CDR3 contains 14 residues. CDR3 protein: CASRAGTGAYEQYF. The CDR3 region has the DNA TGTGCCAGCAGGGCCGGGACAGGGGCCTACGAGCAGTACTTC.

This clonotype was seen a few times. The chain recombines TRBV18 with TRBJ1-4, with TRBD1 identical over 8 bases. The V gene's germline CDR1 is KGHSH and CDR2 LQKENI. The CDR3 runs to 14 residues. After removal of 8 bases from V and 5 bases from J, the junction contained 7 bases not matched to a gene. The CDR3 spells CASQDRGQNEKLFF. The CDR3 DNA is TGTGCCAGCCAAGACAGGGGTCAAAATGAAAAACTGTTTTTT.

This clonotype was observed a handful of times. This chain joins TRBV6-5 and TRBJ2-1; D perhaps matches TRBD2 (5 bases). Germline V lookup: CDR1 MNHEY, CDR2 SVGAGI. The length of the CDR3 is 13 residues. Trimming removed 10 bases from V and 0 bases from J, with 10 bases in between. CDR3 coding DNA: TGTGCCACCTCTCGGGACTCCTACAATGAGCAGTTCTTC. Translation gives CATSRDSYNEQFF.

This clonotype was found many times. V gene TRBV5-6 combines with J gene TRBJ2-7; 7 nucleotides align to TRBD2. The CDR3 has 15 amino acids. V was clipped by 0 bases and J by 6 bases; unmatched bases: 9. Germline CDR1 and CDR2: SGHDT and YYEEEE. CDR3 amino acids: CASSLGGGSIREQYF. As DNA, the CDR3 is TGTGCCAGCAGCTTGGGAGGCGGGAGTATTCGCGAGCAGTACTTC.

The chain links TRBV10-3 to TRBJ1-2, with 9 positions matching TRBD1. The CDR3 consists of 16 residues. Germline trimming cut 1 base from V and 4 bases from J; bases unmatched to any gene: 7. Germline V gene sequence: CDR1 ENHRY, CDR2 SYGVKD. CDR3 bases: TGTGCCATCAGTGAGTTCGCTAACAGGGGGCTCTATGGCTACACCTTC. This codes for CAISEFANRGLYGYTF.

The chain combines TRBV20-1 with TRBJ2-5; D may be TRBD1 (5 bases). The V gene lost 2 bases and the J gene lost 2 bases, with 12 bases spanning the gap. The CDR3 totals 14 residues. CDR1 is DFQATT, CDR2 SNEGSKA, per germline (reference sequence). CDR3 nucleotide sequence: TGCAGTGCTAGATTAGGGGTATTACAAGAGACCCAGTACTTC. This encodes CSARLGVLQETQYF.

By share of the sample, this clonotype is medium-sized. This chain joins TRBV30 and TRBJ2-7, with D perhaps TRBD1 (6 bases). From germline, CDR1 is GTSNPN and CDR2 SVGIG (reference sequence). This CDR3 has 14 residues. V lost 2 bases and J lost 3, with 14 bases in between. The CDR3 DNA reads as TGTGCCTGGAGTAATCCGGCAGGGGACTACGAGCAGTACTTC. It is translated as CAWSNPAGDYEQYF. The full variable domain, with the rest looked up from reference TRBV30 and TRBJ2-7, is SQTIHQWPATLVQPVGSPLSLECTVEGTSNPNLYWYRQAAGRGLQLLFYSVGIGQISSEVPQNLSASRPQDRQFILSSKKLLLSDSGFYLCAWSNPAGDYEQYFGPGTRLTVT.

There are a few counts of this clonotype. The chain uses TRBV5-6 and TRBJ1-2, with D unresolved. The V gene lost 2 bases and the J gene lost 10 bases, with 12 bases spanning the gap. The length of the CDR3 is 12 residues. Germline V gene sequence: CDR1 SGHDT, CDR2 YYEEEE. CDR3 loop: CASSFRAVAYTF. The CDR3, as DNA: TGTGCCAGCAGCTTCCGGGCCGTCGCCTACACCTTC.

The V gene is TRBV6-2 or TRBV6-3, the J gene TRBJ2-1, with D possibly being TRBD2 (6 bases). The germline V gene encodes CDR1 MNHEY and CDR2 SVGEGT. V shed 5 bases and J shed 2 bases, with 16 bases lying between them. The CDR3 length is 16 residues. The CDR3 DNA is TGTGCCAGCAGTCCTCAACTAGGGGAGGCCTACAATGAGCAGTTCTTC. It is translated as CASSPQLGEAYNEQFF.

The chain combines TRBV20-1 with TRBJ1-1; unclear D gene. Germline V gene sequence: CDR1 DFQATT, CDR2 SNEGSKA (reference sequence). This CDR3 region has 12 residues. Trimming stripped 5 bases from V and 3 bases from J, with 10 bases between. CDR3: CSARLRDTEAFF. CDR3 bases: TGCAGTGCTCGCCTTAGGGACACTGAAGCTTTCTTT.

J is TRBJ2-7 and V is TRBV6-2 or TRBV6-3; 8 bases align to TRBD1. V dropped 6 bases and J dropped 3; count of bases not matched to a gene: 10. The germline gives CDR1 MNHEY, CDR2 SVGEGT. The CDR3 has 15 residues. The CDR3 loop is CASSPYRQGSYEQYF. CDR3 in DNA: TGTGCCAGCAGCCCATACAGACAGGGGAGCTACGAGCAGTACTTC.

This chain joins TRBV27 and TRBJ1-6, with TRBD1 as a possible D gene (6 bases). This CDR3 is 14 amino acids long. Germline values: CDR1 MNHEY, CDR2 SMNVEV (reference sequence). Trimming removed 5 bases at V and 10 bases at J, with 15 bases between. CDR3 sequence (DNA): TGTGCCAGCAGTCCCCAGGCAGGGGTATCACCCCTCCACTTT. It codes for CASSPQAGVSPLHF.

This clonotype is judged medium-sized. The CDR3 nucleotides are TGTGCCAGCAGTGGGCGAGGCGAGACCCAGTACTTC. Translation gives CASSGRGETQYF. The chain is built from TRBV6-5 and TRBJ2-5; D remains unclear. CDR1 and CDR2 from the germline V gene are MNHEY and SVGAGI. This CDR3 is 12 amino acids long. The V end was cut by 5 bases, the J end by 5 bases, with 9 bases between.

The chain is built from TRBV10-1 and TRBJ2-5; tentatively, D is TRBD2 (6 bases). The ends were cut back, 2 bases at V and 4 bases at J, with 26 bases in the middle. Germline V CDR1 and CDR2: WNHNN, SYGVQD (reference sequence). The CDR3 length is 19 residues. CDR3 in amino acids: CASSEGRGSAREVTETQYF. Here the CDR3 DNA reads TGCGCCAGCAGTGAGGGGCGAGGCAGCGCCAGGGAGGTGACAGAGACCCAGTACTTC.

This clonotype counts as medium-sized. This chain links TRBV29-1 with TRBJ2-5; 8 bases match TRBD2. Germline CDR1 SQVTM, CDR2 ANQGSEA. This CDR3 comprises 11 residues. The junction had 3 bases not matched to a gene; V was cut back by 7 bases and J by 5 bases. The CDR3 sequence is CSGTSTETQYF. The CDR3, as DNA: TGCAGCGGGACTAGCACGGAGACCCAGTACTTC.

CDR3 residues: CASRTGTANEKLFF. The CDR3 DNA reads as TGTGCCAGCAGGACCGGGACAGCAAATGAAAAACTGTTTTTT. This chain uses TRBV6-6 with TRBJ1-4; 7 nucleotides line up with TRBD1. Germline CDR1 reads MNHNY; CDR2 reads SVGAGI (reference sequence). This CDR3 comprises 14 residues. The V segment lost 6 bases and the J segment 5 bases; nucleotides outside the gene matches: 6.

This clonotype was counted a few times. The J gene is TRBJ2-7, the V gene TRBV20-1; D gene uncertain. Germline V lookup: CDR1 DFQATT, CDR2 SNEGSKA (reference sequence). CDR3 size: 14 residues. V lost 0 bases, J lost 3 bases, and 12 bases lay in between. The CDR3 protein is CSARDPRWDYEQYF. Written as DNA, the CDR3 is TGCAGTGCTAGAGATCCCAGGTGGGACTACGAGCAGTACTTC.

This clonotype was seen only once. The chain is built from TRBV4-3 and TRBJ2-7; D possibly corresponds to TRBD2 (5 bases). CDR3 length: 13 amino acids. CDR1 LGHNA and CDR2 YSLEER come from the germline V gene. V was clipped by 3 bases and J by 2 bases, with 8 bases between them. CDR3 nucleotides: TGCGCCAGCAGCCAGGGAGTAGCCTACGAGCAGTACTTC. This sequence encodes CASSQGVAYEQYF.

This chain links TRBV6-1 with TRBJ1-1; D is unclear. The CDR3 has 13 residues. Germline V gene data show CDR1 as MNHNS and CDR2 as SASEGT. Deletions cut 4 bases from V and 2 bases from J, with 8 bases between. This CDR3 is CASSGRPNTEAFF. CDR3 DNA sequence: TGTGCCAGCAGTGGCCGTCCCAACACTGAAGCTTTCTTT.

This clonotype counts as medium-sized. The genes are TRBV19 and TRBJ1-5; no reliable D call. The germline V gene encodes CDR1 LNHDA and CDR2 SQIVND (reference sequence). The V end was cut by 5 bases, the J end by 3 bases, with 17 bases between. This CDR3 spans 16 amino acids. The CDR3 region has the DNA TGTGCCAGTAGTCCTTTCTCCTCAGCTGTCAATCAGCCCCAGCATTTT. Amino acids: CASSPFSSAVNQPQHF.